This T cell receptor (beta chain) was sequenced in a study of cytomegalovirus exposure and HLA in healthy donors listed by TCRdb under 2017. Turning to the overall study: An earlier analysis of roughly 570 of the donors reported about 280 Gb of sequence data and 90 million to 120 million unique TCR beta sequences obtained from approximately 180 million T cells. An early release that covered about 640 HLA-typed donors contained approximately 290 gigabases of sequencing data and around 85 million unique TCR sequences. Of the 300 to 450 genotyped donors, about 80% fell in the genetic ancestry cluster associated with self-reported Caucasian donors. The aim of the study was to test whether cataloging public T cell receptors could identify signatures of past pathogen exposure. The study used immunosequencing to profile the T cell repertoires of approximately 630 subjects and linked those repertoires to cytomegalovirus serostatus. In addition to the first cohort of roughly 700 subjects, a separate validation cohort of under 150 different subjects was used. High-throughput TCR immunosequencing, statistical association of individual TCRs with disease status, and machine learning were combined to predict cytomegalovirus infection status. To study patterns of TCR occurrence, a later analysis re-analyzed previously published TCR beta repertoires from 650 to 750 donors and added high-resolution HLA genotyping. Rather than using new phenotypic data, the later analysis identified candidate immune exposures from TCR beta sequences and from how often those sequences occurred across donors. To decide whether each TCR beta V gene segment behaved as functional or pseudogenic, an earlier analysis of some 570 of the donors relied on high-throughput TCR beta sequencing. Alongside the repertoire data, information on donor age, sex, ethnicity and CMV serostatus was compiled. In a later genetic analysis, genome-wide SNP genotypes for about three fifths of the roughly 670 donors were used, and that subset was treated as a discovery cohort. All discovery cohort repertoires had been generated using a single sequencing platform. HLA typing included class I and class II loci at four-digit resolution. The number of donors typed differed by locus, with roughly 620-640 for A, B, C, DRB1 and DQB1, roughly 520 for DQA1, about 610 for DPA1, and some 440 for DPB1. Roughly 5 DR-DQ haplotypes were handled as single units for association and clustering, since linkage in the cohort was strong. On average, over 200,000 unique TCR beta nucleotide sequences were sequenced per donor among a few hundred genotyped donors of the cohort, with 15% to 20% of those sequences being non-productive. The study at large found these results: A later analysis found that most CMV-associated TCR beta chains appeared HLA-restricted, with HLA associations seemingly driven largely by CMV exposure. According to a later analysis, TCR association rates differed among HLA loci, with DRB1 alleles showing the most associated TCRs and HLA-C alleles showing the fewest. A later genetic analysis associated a missense DCLRE1C variant with V-gene and J-gene trimming of TCR beta chains, and an independent cohort replicated the association. Some IMGT-functional V segments, including TRBV6-2 and TRBV6-3, could not be told apart with the 87-base-pair reads, so those segments were excluded. A cluster of highly shared sequence variants was judged likely to be a technical artifact of the sequencing pipeline. Because counts were too low, about 15 rarely observed V segments, including chromosome 9 orphons, were left out of the earlier analysis of 500 to 750 of the donors. Several of the top co-occurrence clusters appeared to be linked to parvovirus B19, influenza, CMV and Epstein-Barr virus, according to a later analysis. HLA typing was unavailable for some donors at each locus, so association tests used only the typed subset. The authors suggested that the approach could potentially be generalized to other disease states and immunological phenotypes. In a later analysis, HLA-associated TCR beta chains were found to be more clonally expanded and to have lower generation probabilities than equally common non-associated chains. Linkage disequilibrium might explain the correlated functional status among segregating V segments, but an unknown experimental factor could not be ruled out. Presence/absence analyses assumed roughly uniform sequencing depth across donors, an assumption that may not hold. A further reported finding was that TCR beta sequences accurately predicted the HLA-A and HLA-B alleles for most subjects in the first cohort. In an earlier analysis of roughly 500 of the donors, most TCR beta V segments appeared in productive rearrangements about 87% or about 30% of the time, broadly matching IMGT annotations. In a later analysis, 15,000 to 20,000 TCR beta sequences were associated with specific HLA alleles at a false discovery rate of 0.05. Most TCR sequences were observed very rarely across donors, whereas some public TCRs were present in many individuals. The study listed 150 to 200 TCR beta chains as associated with cytomegalovirus. For the cohort, immune exposure information was limited to CMV serostatus. In a later genetic analysis, fewer N-insertions in productive TCRs were reported among donors in an Asian-associated ancestry cluster than the roughly 640-donor mean. Assigning TCR associations to individual alleles was difficult when HLA alleles, especially DR and DQ, strongly co-occurred. Three of the identified cytomegalovirus-associated TCR beta chains were confirmed in vitro to be specific for cytomegalovirus antigens. The classifier was reported to diagnose cytomegalovirus status with high specificity and sensitivity in both the original and validation cohorts. The cohort was sequenced for TCR beta chains only, and without alpha or paired-chain data the features that could be detected were limited.

The cohort consisted of 650 to 700 healthy bone marrow donors. At the time of sampling, all cohort members were nominally healthy, though unrecorded immune exposures were likely present. The donor was CMV seronegative and was included in the group of a few hundred seronegative cohort members. Every donor gave a peripheral blood sample, and the peripheral blood mononuclear cells from that sample were used for TCR beta sequencing. The Qiagen DNeasy Blood Extraction Kit was used to extract genomic DNA from the blood cell samples. Including the terminal cysteine and phenylalanine, the CDR3 comprises 12 residues. Only the CDR3 portion is preserved as DNA: 36 bases, with reading frame beginning at the first base. Between the V and J ends, shortened by 5 bases and 4 bases respectively, the junction contains 6 bases. The germline V gene sets CDR1 to WSHSY and CDR2 to SAAADI. Library preparation used the immunoSEQ multiplex PCR assay. For the multiplex PCR, a mixture combining 60 forward primers for TCR Vbeta segments and 13 reverse primers for TCR Jbeta segments was used. A multiplex PCR assay on genomic DNA amplified the CDR3 region of rearranged TCR beta genes. The amplified TCR beta libraries were sequenced on the Illumina HiSeq System as 87-base-pair reads. Per the source publication's procedure: A later analysis tallied around 87 million unique TCR beta chains across the approximately 670 repertoires, and about 10 million of those chains were shared by two or more donors. A nearest-neighbor algorithm error-corrected the raw reads and collapsed the reads into unique sequences, merging closely related sequences to remove PCR and sequencing errors. Alignment of CDR3 sequences to IMGT reference sequences was used to assign V, D and J gene segments. Each retained sequence needed at least a six-nucleotide match to both a V gene segment and a J gene segment. A rearrangement counted as productive if the CDR3 had no stop codons and remained in frame with V and J, and every other rearrangement counted as non-productive. Following IMGT convention, CDR3 was defined as the stretch from the second conserved V-encoded cysteine to the conserved J-encoded phenylalanine. Sequences without an unambiguous match to a single V gene segment were excluded from the earlier analysis of 587 of the donors. An earlier analysis of some 610 of the donors called V segments functional above 56.7% productive rearrangements and segregating when the between-donor standard deviation exceeded 5%. A statistical classification framework was developed to diagnose cytomegalovirus status using the catalog of TCR beta chain sequences. A later analysis assigned V and J genes by comparing TCR nucleotide sequences with IMGT/GENE-DB human TR gene sequences. In a later analysis, CDR3 sequences and most-parsimonious VDJ recombination scenarios were assigned using the TCRdist pipeline. In a later analysis, every TCR beta chain was defined by the combination of its CDR3 amino acid sequence and its V-gene family, and reads without a unique V-gene family were dropped. A later analysis removed 500 to 650 highly shared, low-generation-probability nucleotide sequences to deal with suspected cross-contamination and a sequencing artifact. In a later analysis, a clonal expansion index was calculated for each public chain from normalized within-repertoire ranks of inferred template counts. A later analysis computed generation probabilities with a VDJ recombination model fitted to out-of-frame rearrangements, and checked the results against IGoR. In a later analysis, TCR-TCR, TCR-HLA and TCR-CMV co-occurrence was scored with hypergeometric tests, and a repertoire-size bias correction was applied to TCR pairs. To estimate false discovery rates, a later analysis permuted the HLA or CMV assignments 20 times. In a later analysis, co-occurring TCRs were grouped using DBSCAN, with TCRdist sequence similarity added in when clustering inside HLA-allele-positive subsets. Co-occurrence clustering excluded repertoires with fewer than 30,000 or more than 120,000 public chains, plus five with anomalous nucleotide sharing. TCRdb carries this immuneACCESS record with in-frame sequences only. Its versions omit some clonotypes, under half of them owing to an unresolved V gene in the studies checked, with the rest unexplained. The DNA was the basis for D and trimming; V, J and clone size are from that table. Counted in this sample were some 200,000 clones; 76% of them appeared once. The biggest ten clones account for about 0.63% of the sample.

As for this clone: No antigen is known for it. It has no much larger one-base neighbor in the sample; base qualities were not kept.

The chain joins TRBV10-2 to TRBJ2-1; a tentative D match to TRBD1 spans 6 bases. The material sequenced was PBMCs. The clonotype was recovered from a man younger than 35 in good health and CMV-seronegative. The DNA is as follows: TGCGCCAGCAGTCAGGGGTACAATGAGCAGTTCTTC. The translation is CASSQGYNEQFF.